This passage covers 4 T cell receptor beta chains from one sample sequenced in a study of T-cell reconstitution after alpha-beta-depleted transplantation in children. Unique molecular identifiers were built into the TCRbeta library. In TCRdb, the PCR reads were re-called with MiXCR into one record per CDR3 protein. The sample holds around 600,000 distinct CDR3 sequences, approximately 17% seen once. This material consisted of PBMCs from the stem cell graft donor, taken from the stem cell graft. These TCRs come from a human donor who donated a stem cell graft to a child with acute myeloid leukemia.

This clonotype was recorded at least ten times. V and J are TRBV20-1 and TRBJ2-7, with D uncertain. Germline V CDR1 and CDR2: DFQATT, SNEGSKA (reference sequence). The CDR3 is 13 residues long. V gave up 2 bases and J gave up 3 bases, with 11 bases separating them. The DNA of the CDR3 is TGCAGTGCTAGACAGAACCTTTACTACGAGCAGTACTTC. Protein: CSARQNLYYEQYF.

This clonotype was counted ten times or more. This chain uses TRBV6-4 with TRBJ2-1, with D possibly matching TRBD2 (5 bases). The V and J ends lost 3 bases and 9 bases respectively, with 12 bases between them. Germline V gene data show CDR1 as MRHNA and CDR2 as SNTAGT. The CDR3 loop spans 13 amino acids. As DNA, the CDR3 is TGTGCCAGCAGTGATGGTGAGGGCCTTGAGCAGTTCTTC. Residues: CASSDGEGLEQFF.

This clonotype was observed at least ten times. The chain has TRBV7-2 and TRBJ1-6, with a tentative D call TRBD1 (6 bases). Trimming cost V 0 bases and J 0 bases, with 9 bases left between them. CDR3 length: 17 amino acids. Germline V gene data show CDR1 as SGHTA and CDR2 as FQGNSA. The CDR3 region is CASSLAQGRSYNSPLHF. The CDR3 coding sequence is TGTGCCAGCAGCTTAGCACAGGGCCGCTCCTATAATTCACCCCTCCACTTT.

In nucleotides, the CDR3 is TGTGCCACCAGCACGGGACTAGCGGGGGGAAACACCGGGGAGCTGTTTTTT. Its translation: CATSTGLAGGNTGELFF. The chain has TRBV15 and TRBJ2-2, with 15 positions matching TRBD2. V shed 4 bases and J 2 bases; nucleotides not matched to a gene: 2. The CDR3 has 17 residues. Germline V gene sequence: CDR1 LNHNV, CDR2 YYDKDF (reference sequence).